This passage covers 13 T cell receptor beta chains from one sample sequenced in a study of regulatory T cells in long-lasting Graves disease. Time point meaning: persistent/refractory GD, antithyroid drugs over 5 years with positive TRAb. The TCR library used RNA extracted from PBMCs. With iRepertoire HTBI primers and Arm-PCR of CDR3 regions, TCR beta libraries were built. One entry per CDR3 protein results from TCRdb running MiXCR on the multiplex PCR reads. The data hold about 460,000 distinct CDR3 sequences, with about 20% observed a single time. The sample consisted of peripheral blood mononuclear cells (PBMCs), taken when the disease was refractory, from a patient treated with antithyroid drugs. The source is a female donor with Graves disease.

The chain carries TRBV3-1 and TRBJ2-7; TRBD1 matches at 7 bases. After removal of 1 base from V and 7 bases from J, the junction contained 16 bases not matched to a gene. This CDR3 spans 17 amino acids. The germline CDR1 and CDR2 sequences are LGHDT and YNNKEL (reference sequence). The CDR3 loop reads CASSQGFGLHRGGEQYF. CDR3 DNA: TGTGCCAGCAGCCAAGGGTTCGGGTTACACAGGGGCGGAGAGCAGTACTTC.

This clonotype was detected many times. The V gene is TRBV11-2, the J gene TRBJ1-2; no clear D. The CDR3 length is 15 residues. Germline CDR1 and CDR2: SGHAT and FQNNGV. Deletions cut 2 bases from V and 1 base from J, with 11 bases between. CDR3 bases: TGTGCCAGCAGCTTAATCCGCCAGGTTAACTATGGCTACACCTTC. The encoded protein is CASSLIRQVNYGYTF.

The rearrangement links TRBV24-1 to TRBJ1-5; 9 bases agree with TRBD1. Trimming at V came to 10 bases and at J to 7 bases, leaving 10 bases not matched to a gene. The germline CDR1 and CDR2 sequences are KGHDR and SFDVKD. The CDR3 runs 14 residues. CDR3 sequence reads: CATSSGTGRQPQHF. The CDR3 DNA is TGTGCCACTTCCTCCGGGACAGGGAGACAGCCCCAGCATTTT.

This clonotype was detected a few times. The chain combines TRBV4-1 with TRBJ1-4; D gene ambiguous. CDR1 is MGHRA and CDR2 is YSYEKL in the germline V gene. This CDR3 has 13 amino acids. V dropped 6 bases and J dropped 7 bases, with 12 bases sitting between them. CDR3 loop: CASSAATPEKLFF. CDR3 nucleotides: TGCGCCAGCAGTGCCGCTACCCCTGAAAAACTGTTTTTT.

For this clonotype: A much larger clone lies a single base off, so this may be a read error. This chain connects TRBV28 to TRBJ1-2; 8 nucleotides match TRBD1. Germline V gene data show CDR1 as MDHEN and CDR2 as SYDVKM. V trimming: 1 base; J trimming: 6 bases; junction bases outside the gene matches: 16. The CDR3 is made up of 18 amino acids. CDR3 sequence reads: CASSLSPQGAWKLDGYTF. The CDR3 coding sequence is TGTGCCAGCAGTTTATCGCCTCAGGGGGCCTGGAAACTTGATGGCTACACCTTC.

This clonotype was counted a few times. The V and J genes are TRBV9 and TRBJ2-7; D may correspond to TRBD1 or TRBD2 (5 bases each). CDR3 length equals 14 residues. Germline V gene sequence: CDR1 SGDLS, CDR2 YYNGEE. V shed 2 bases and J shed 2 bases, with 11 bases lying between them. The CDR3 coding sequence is TGTGCCAGCAGCGTCCGGGACGCCCCCTACGAGCAGTACTTC. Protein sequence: CASSVRDAPYEQYF.

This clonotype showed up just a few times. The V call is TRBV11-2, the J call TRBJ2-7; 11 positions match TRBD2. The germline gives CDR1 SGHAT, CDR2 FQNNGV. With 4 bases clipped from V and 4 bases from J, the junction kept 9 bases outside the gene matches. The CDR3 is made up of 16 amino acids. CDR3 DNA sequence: TGTGCCAGCAGCTCCGGACCGGGACTAGCGGCGTACGAGCAGTACTTC. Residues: CASSSGPGLAAYEQYF. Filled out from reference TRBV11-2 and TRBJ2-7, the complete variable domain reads EAGVAQSPRYKIIEKRQSVAFWCNPISGHATLYWYQQILGQGPKLLIQFQNNGVVDDSQLPKDRFSAERLKGVDSTLKIQPAKLEDSAVYLCASSSGPGLAAYEQYFGPGTRLTVT.

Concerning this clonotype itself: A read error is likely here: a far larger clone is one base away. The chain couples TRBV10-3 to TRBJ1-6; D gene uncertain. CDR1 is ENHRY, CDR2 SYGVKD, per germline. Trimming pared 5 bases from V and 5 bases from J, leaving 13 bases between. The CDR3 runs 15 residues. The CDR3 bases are TGTGCCATCAGTTACTCGCTTGGACATAATTCACCCCTCCACTTT. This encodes CAISYSLGHNSPLHF.

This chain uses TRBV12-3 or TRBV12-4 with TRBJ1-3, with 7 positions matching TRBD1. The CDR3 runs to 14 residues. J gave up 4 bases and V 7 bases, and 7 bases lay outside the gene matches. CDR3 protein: CASNAGGLGNTIYF. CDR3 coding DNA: TGTGCCAGCAACGCAGGGGGGTTGGGAAACACCATATATTTT.

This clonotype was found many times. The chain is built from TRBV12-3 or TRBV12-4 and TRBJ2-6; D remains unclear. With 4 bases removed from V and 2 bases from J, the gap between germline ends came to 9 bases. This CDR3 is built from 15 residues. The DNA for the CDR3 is TGTGCCAGCAGTTCCCCGGCAGCTGGGGCCAACGTCCTGACTTTC. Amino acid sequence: CASSSPAAGANVLTF.

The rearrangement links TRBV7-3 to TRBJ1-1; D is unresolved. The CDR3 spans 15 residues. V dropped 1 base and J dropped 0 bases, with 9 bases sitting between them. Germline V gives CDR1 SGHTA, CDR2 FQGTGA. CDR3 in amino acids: CASSLSGRMNTEAFF. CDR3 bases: TGTGCCAGCAGCTTAAGCGGCAGGATGAACACTGAAGCTTTCTTT.

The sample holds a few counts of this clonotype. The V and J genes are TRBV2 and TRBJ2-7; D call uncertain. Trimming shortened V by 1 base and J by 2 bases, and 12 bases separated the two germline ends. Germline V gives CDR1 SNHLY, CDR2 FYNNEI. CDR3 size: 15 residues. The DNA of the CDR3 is TGTGCCAGCAGTGAAGATAGCTACGAGGCCTACGAGCAGTACTTC. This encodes CASSEDSYEAYEQYF.

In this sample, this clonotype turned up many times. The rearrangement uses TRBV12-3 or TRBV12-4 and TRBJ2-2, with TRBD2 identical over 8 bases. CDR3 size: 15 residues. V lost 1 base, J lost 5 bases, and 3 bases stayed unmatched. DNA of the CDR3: TGTGCCAGCAGTTTAGTAGCGGGATGGACCGGGGAGCTGTTTTTT. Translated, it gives CASSLVAGWTGELFF.